This T cell receptor beta chain was recovered during a study of T cell repertoires in cytomegalovirus infection. The wider study: Public TCR beta signatures were indicative of both CMV infection and a matching HLA type.

One entry per CDR3 protein results from TCRdb running MiXCR on the reads. In the table there are 70,000 to 95,000 distinct CDR3 sequences, around 28% of which are singletons. Details on this clonotype: Its antigen is undetermined. A junction end diverges from the germline sequence, so it may reflect a read error.

The TCR was taken from a human donor in good health (CMV status not recorded). Some clones in this sample may be carry-over from other donors' samples. Source: CD8+ T cells from cultured PBMCs, taken from culture after CMV antigen stimulation.

DNA for the CDR3: TGTGCCAACAGCCGGACAGGCAATCAGCCACAGCATTTT. Protein product: CANSRTGNQPQHF. The V gene is TRBV7-6, the J gene TRBJ1-5; 7 positions agree with TRBD1. From germline, CDR1 is SGHVS and CDR2 FNYEAQ. This CDR3 is 13 amino acids long.